This T cell receptor (beta chain) was sequenced in a study of blood T cells in healthy people across ages. Study-level points and caveats: With age, beta diversity per million T cells declined roughly linearly, significantly by over 35. A strong correlation was seen between TCR beta diversity and naive T cell percentage.

In its sample, this clonotype was seen a few times. The antigen remains unidentified. Then a second PCR, running about 6 to 11 cycles, was carried out with a sample-barcoded 5' primer and a J-beta primer mix. TCRdb passed the 5' RACE reads through MiXCR, listing each CDR3 protein once. Counted here are 1.2 million to 1.5 million distinct CDR3 sequences, approximately 59% occurring once; the ten biggest clones make up under 8.5%. In each sample, at least 6.5 million PBMCs were isolated. This CDR3 comprises 13 residues. V was cut by 2 bases and J by 5 bases, with 9 bases left in between. The material sequenced was blood. This receptor was identified in a man aged 18 to 29 in good health. V and J are TRBV12-3 or TRBV12-4 and TRBJ2-5; unclear D gene. Written as DNA, the CDR3 is TGTGCCAGCAGTTTAACCCCCAGGGAGACCCAGTACTTC. Encoded protein: CASSLTPRETQYF.